Below, 14 T cell receptor beta chains from the same sample are listed, as sequenced in a study of blood T cells in healthy people across ages. Through a sample-barcoded 5' primer and a J-beta primer mix, a second PCR was run for roughly 6 to 11 cycles. TCRdb independently ran MiXCR on the 5' RACE reads; one entry per CDR3 protein. The sample has around 800,000 distinct CDR3 sequences, roughly 50% seen once. The sequenced sample was blood. These receptors were taken from a man older than 75 in good health.

This clonotype was seen a few times. The gene calls are TRBV18 and TRBJ2-1; TRBD2 is a possible D gene (5 bases). CDR1 is KGHSH and CDR2 is LQKENI in the germline V gene. V was shortened by 2 bases and J by 1 base, with 9 bases between the two germline ends. The length of the CDR3 is 15 residues. The CDR3 nucleotides read TGTGCCAGCTCACCAGACTACCCGTCCTACAATGAGCAGTTCTTC. Translating gives CASSPDYPSYNEQFF.

The rearrangement uses TRBV6-1 and TRBJ2-4; 8 bases map to TRBD1. Germline V gene data show CDR1 as MNHNS and CDR2 as SASEGT. Germline trimming cut 6 bases from V and 6 bases from J; bases unmatched to any gene: 7. This CDR3 spans 14 amino acids. The CDR3 protein is CASRKDRERNIQYF. CDR3 in DNA: TGTGCCAGCAGGAAGGACAGGGAGAGAAACATTCAGTACTTC.

This clonotype was seen once. Germline and junction disagree at one end, which may indicate a read error. The chain joins TRBV2 to TRBJ2-1; 9 bases fit TRBD2. This CDR3 is 14 amino acids long. Germline CDR1 SNHLY, CDR2 FYNNEI. The CDR3 sequence is CAGSARGRANEQLF. CDR3 DNA sequence: TGTGCCGGCAGTGCCCGCGGGAGGGCTAATGAGCAGTTATTC.

The gene calls are TRBV18 and TRBJ2-3; possibly TRBD1 or TRBD2 for D (5 bases each). The ends were cut back, 3 bases at V and 4 bases at J, with 8 bases in the middle. The CDR3 covers 13 residues. Germline values: CDR1 KGHSH, CDR2 LQKENI. CDR3: CASSPRGADTQYF. The DNA of the CDR3 is TGTGCCAGCTCACCTCGAGGGGCAGATACGCAGTATTTT.

V usage is TRBV28 and J usage is TRBJ1-2; 7 bases are shared with TRBD1. The V gene end was trimmed by 3 bases and the J gene end by 6 bases; junction bases not matched to a gene: 10. The CDR3 is 15 amino acids. Germline CDR1 reads MDHEN; CDR2 reads SYDVKM. CDR3 in DNA: TGTGCCAGCAGTTTTGGGGACAGAGCCTTCCATGGCTACACCTTC. Encoded protein: CASSFGDRAFHGYTF.

The chain carries TRBV29-1 and TRBJ2-5, with TRBD2 as a possible D gene (7 bases). The CDR3 runs 17 residues. CDR1 SQVTM and CDR2 ANQGSEA come from the germline V gene. Trimming removed 8 bases from V and 5 bases from J, with 30 bases in between. DNA of the CDR3: TGCAGCCCCAGGGGCGGCGATGGACTAGAGTTGCAGGAGACCCAGTACTTC. Translation gives CSPRGGDGLELQETQYF.

The V gene is TRBV11-2, the J gene TRBJ1-6, with 7 nucleotides matching TRBD1. After removal of 2 bases from V and 0 bases from J, the junction contained 16 bases not matched to a gene. The CDR3 spans 21 residues. Looked up from germline, CDR1 is SGHAT and CDR2 is FQNNGV. The CDR3 loop reads CASSLRFKPGTVSSYNSPLHF. The CDR3, as DNA: TGTGCCAGCAGCTTAAGGTTCAAGCCAGGGACAGTGAGCTCCTATAATTCACCCCTCCACTTT.

The CDR3 protein is CASSGLAGGSYNEQFF. CDR3 nucleotide sequence: TGTGCCAGCAGCGGGTTAGCGGGAGGTTCCTACAATGAGCAGTTCTTC. J is TRBJ2-1 and V is TRBV9, with 10 positions matching TRBD2. The J segment lost 1 base and the V segment lost 3 bases, leaving 4 bases of the junction unmatched. The CDR3 extends over 16 amino acids. From germline, CDR1 is SGDLS and CDR2 YYNGEE.

This clonotype came up a few times. The V gene is TRBV11-2, the J gene TRBJ1-2; no definite D call. Germline CDR1 SGHAT, CDR2 FQNNGV. The CDR3 sequence is 14 residues long. V was clipped by 5 bases and J by 4 bases, with 14 bases between them. CDR3: CASSQERVGYGYTF. The CDR3 DNA reads as TGTGCCAGCAGCCAAGAGCGGGTTGGCTATGGCTACACCTTC.

A remark on this clonotype: One end of the junction does not line up with germline, which may come from a read error. The chain is built from TRBV5-1 and TRBJ2-4, with 7 bases aligning to TRBD1. Near its end, the DNA agrees better with TRBJ2-7, so the J call may be wrong. The CDR3 runs 15 residues. Germline loops: CDR1 SGHRS, CDR2 YFSETQ. For the CDR3, the DNA is TGTGCCAGCAGACCCAGCTCGACAGGGACCCACGAGCAGTACTTC. Translating gives CASRPSSTGTHEQYF.

This chain uses TRBV18 with TRBJ2-7, with D perhaps matching TRBD1 or TRBD2 (5 bases each). The J call may not be correct, given that the DNA end is closer to TRBJ2-4. The CDR3 spans 16 residues. The germline gives CDR1 KGHSH, CDR2 LQKENI. The CDR3 sequence: CASSPTGLGVRDIQYF. The CDR3 DNA sequence: TGTGCCAGCTCACCCACGGGGCTGGGGGTCAGAGACATTCAGTACTTC.

This rearrangement joins TRBV21-1 to TRBJ2-5; no check of the table's D call, TRBD2, against the DNA was made. The J call may be wrong; the DNA end is better matched by TRBJ2-7. TRBV21-1 is labeled a pseudogene. CDR3 length equals 14 residues. CDR3 region: CASKDQPSEDEQYF. In nucleotides, the CDR3 is TGTGCCAGCAAGGACCAACCTAGCGAGGACGAGCAGTACTTC.

The V gene is TRBV20-1, the J gene TRBJ2-5; weak D call: TRBD1 (6 bases). CDR1 is DFQATT and CDR2 is SNEGSKA in the germline V gene (reference sequence). Trimming pared 3 bases from V and 4 bases from J, leaving 15 bases between. The CDR3 extends over 14 amino acids. CDR3 sequence: CSARPGQWGETQYF. The CDR3, as DNA: TGCAGTGCTAGGCCGGGACAATGGGGAGAGACCCAGTACTTC.

J is TRBJ2-1 and V is TRBV5-1; 7 nucleotides align to TRBD1. Germline trimming cut 5 bases from V and 6 bases from J; bases unmatched to any gene: 11. The CDR3 sequence is 15 residues long. In germline, CDR1 is SGHRS, CDR2 YFSETQ. The CDR3 loop is CASSYTGVAGNEQFF. The CDR3 DNA sequence: TGCGCCAGCAGTTATACAGGGGTGGCAGGCAATGAGCAGTTCTTC. The whole variable domain, filled in from reference TRBV5-1 and TRBJ2-1, reads KAGVTQTPRYLIKTRGQQVTLSCSPISGHRSVSWYQQTPGQGLQFLFEYFSETQRNKGNFPGRFSGRQFSNSRSEMNVSTLELGDSALYLCASSYTGVAGNEQFFGPGTRLTVL.